The sequence of this TCR beta chain was determined in a study of shared clonotypes between healthy human individuals. Findings of the study overall: Of the naive CD4 clonotypes, roughly 5.5% were shared across a handful of donors. Clonotype sharing across donors was expected to vary with sequencing depth. Larger estimated richness was generally seen in naive subsets than in memory subsets.

V was shortened by 0 bases and J by 11 bases, with 23 bases between the two germline ends. CDR3 size: 16 residues. Germline V gene sequence: CDR1 SGHRS, CDR2 YFSETQ. An assay was performed, and its level was deep. TCRdb's copy holds only in-frame clones and misses some; the assay was immunoSEQ multiplex PCR. Of about 1.1 million clones in the sample, approximately 80% are singletons; the top ten hold 0.89%. A remark on this clone: Its antigen is currently unknown.

V usage is TRBV5-1 and J usage is TRBJ2-5; possible D gene TRBD2, 6 bases. The sequenced sample consisted of memory CD4+ T cells from PBMCs. Subset denoted: CD45RA-negative fraction. This TCR was sampled from a man between 18 and 29 years old in good health. Some clones in this sample may be carry-over from other donors' samples. CDR3: CASSLVAGSTMGEQYF. DNA of the CDR3: TGCGCCAGCAGCTTGGTGGCGGGATCTACTATGGGGGAGCAGTACTTC.